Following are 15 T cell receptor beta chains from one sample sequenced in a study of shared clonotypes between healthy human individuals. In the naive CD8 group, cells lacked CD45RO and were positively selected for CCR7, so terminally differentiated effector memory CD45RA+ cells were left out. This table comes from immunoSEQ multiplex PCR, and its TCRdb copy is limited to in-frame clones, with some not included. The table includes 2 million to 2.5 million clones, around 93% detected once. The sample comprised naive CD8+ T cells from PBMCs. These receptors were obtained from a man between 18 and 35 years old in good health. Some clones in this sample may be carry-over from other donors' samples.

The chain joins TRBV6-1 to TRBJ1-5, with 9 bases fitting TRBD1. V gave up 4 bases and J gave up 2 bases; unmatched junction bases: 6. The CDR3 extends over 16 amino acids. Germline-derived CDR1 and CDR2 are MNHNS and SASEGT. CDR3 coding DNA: TGTGCCAGCAGTGGGGTGGACAGGGGACGCAATCAGCCCCAGCATTTT. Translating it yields CASSGVDRGRNQPQHF.

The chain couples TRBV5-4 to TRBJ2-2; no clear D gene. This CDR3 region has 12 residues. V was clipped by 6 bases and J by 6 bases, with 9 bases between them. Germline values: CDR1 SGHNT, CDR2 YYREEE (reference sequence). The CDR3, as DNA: TGTGCCAGCACCCTGGCAGCCGGGGAGCTGTTTTTT. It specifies CASTLAAGELFF.

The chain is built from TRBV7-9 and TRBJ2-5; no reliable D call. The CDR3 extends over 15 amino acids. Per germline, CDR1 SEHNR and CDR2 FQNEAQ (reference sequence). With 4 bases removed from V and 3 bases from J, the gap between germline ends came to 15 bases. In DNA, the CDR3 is TGTGCCAGCAGCTCGCAGCTAAGGCCCGAAGAGACCCAGTACTTC. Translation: CASSSQLRPEETQYF. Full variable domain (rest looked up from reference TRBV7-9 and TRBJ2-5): DTGVSQNPRHKITKRGQNVTFRCDPISEHNRLYWYRQTLGQGPEFLTYFQNEAQLEKSRLLSDRFSAERPKGSFSTLEIQRTEQGDSAMYLCASSSQLRPEETQYFGPGTRLLVL.

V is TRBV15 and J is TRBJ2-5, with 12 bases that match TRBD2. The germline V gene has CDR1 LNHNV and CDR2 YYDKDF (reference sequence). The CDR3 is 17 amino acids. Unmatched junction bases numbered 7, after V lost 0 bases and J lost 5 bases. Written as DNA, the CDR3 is TGTGCCACCAGCAGAGATTGGAAAACTAGCGGGGGGGAGACCCAGTACTTC. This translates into CATSRDWKTSGGETQYF.

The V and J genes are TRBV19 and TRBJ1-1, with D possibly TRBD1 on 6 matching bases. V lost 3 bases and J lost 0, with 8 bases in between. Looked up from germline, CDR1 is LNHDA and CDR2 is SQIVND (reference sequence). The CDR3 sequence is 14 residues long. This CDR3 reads CASSMGHLNTEAFF. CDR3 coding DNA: TGTGCCAGTAGTATGGGACATTTGAACACTGAAGCTTTCTTT.

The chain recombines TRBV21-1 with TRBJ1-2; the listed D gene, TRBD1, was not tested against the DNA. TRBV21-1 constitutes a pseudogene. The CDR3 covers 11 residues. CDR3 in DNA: TGTCCCCCTCCCAGTTTTTATGGCTACACCTTC. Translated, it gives CPPPSFYGYTF.

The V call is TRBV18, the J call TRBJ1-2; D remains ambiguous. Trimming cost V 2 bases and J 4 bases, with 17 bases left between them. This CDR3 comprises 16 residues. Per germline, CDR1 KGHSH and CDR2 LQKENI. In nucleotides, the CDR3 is TGTGCCAGCTCACCAGAGATCCAGGCTCGGAGCTATGGCTACACCTTC. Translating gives CASSPEIQARSYGYTF.

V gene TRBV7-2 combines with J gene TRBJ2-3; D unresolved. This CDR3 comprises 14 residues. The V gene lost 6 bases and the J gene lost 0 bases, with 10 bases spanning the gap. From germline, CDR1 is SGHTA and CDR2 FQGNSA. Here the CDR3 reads CASRELLSTDTQYF. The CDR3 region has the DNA TGTGCCAGCAGGGAGCTTTTAAGCACAGATACGCAGTATTTT.

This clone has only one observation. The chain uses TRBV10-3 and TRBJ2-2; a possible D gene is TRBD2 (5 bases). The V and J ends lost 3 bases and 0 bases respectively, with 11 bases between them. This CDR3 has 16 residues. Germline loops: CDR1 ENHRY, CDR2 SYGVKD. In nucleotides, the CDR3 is TGTGCCATCAGTGATGTGGAGGCCTCGAACACCGGGGAGCTGTTTTTT. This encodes CAISDVEASNTGELFF.

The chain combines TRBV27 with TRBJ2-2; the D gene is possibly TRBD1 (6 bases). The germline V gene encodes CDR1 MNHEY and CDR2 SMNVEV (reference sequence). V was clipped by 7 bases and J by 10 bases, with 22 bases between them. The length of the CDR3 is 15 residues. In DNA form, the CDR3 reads TGTGCCAGCACTCGGGCAGGGGACCCCTTTGTGGAGCTGTTTTTT. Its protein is CASTRAGDPFVELFF.

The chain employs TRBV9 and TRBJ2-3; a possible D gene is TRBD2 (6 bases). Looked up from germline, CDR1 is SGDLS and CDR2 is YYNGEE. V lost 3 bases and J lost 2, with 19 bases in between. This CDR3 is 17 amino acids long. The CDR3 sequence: CASSGKAGLAYTDTQYF. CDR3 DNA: TGTGCCAGCAGCGGAAAGGCAGGTCTAGCGTACACAGATACGCAGTATTTT. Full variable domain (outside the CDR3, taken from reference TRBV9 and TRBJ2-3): DSGVTQTPKHLITATGQRVTLRCSPRSGDLSVYWYQQSLDQGLQFLIQYYNGEERAKGNILERFSAQQFPDLHSELNLSSLELGDSALYFCASSGKAGLAYTDTQYFGPGTRLTVL.

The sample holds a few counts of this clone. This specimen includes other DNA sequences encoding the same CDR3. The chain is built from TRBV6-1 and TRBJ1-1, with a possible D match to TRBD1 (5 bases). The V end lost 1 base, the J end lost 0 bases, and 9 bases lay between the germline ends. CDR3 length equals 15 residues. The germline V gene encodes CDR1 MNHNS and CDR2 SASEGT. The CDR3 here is CASSEGWGLNTEAFF. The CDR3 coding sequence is TGTGCCAGCAGTGAAGGCTGGGGGTTGAACACTGAAGCTTTCTTT.

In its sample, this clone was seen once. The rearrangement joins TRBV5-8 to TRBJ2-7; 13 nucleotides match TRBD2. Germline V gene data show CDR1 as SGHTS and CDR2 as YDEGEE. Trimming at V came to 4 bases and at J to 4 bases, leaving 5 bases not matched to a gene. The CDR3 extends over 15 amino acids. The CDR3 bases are TGTGCCAGCAGCGGGCGGGGACTAGCGGGATACGAGCAGTACTTC. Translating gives CASSGRGLAGYEQYF. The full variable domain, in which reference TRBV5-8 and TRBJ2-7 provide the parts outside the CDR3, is EAGVTQSPTHLIKTRGQQATLRCSPISGHTSVYWYQQALGLGLQFLLWYDEGEERNRGNFPPRFSGRQFPNYSSELNVNALELEDSALYLCASSGRGLAGYEQYFGPGTRLTVT.

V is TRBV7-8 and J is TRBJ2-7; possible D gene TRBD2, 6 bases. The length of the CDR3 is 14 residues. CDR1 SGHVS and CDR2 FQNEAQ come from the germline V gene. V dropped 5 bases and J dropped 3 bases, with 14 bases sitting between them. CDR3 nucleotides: TGTGCCAGCAGCACGTACGGGACTCACTACGAGCAGTACTTC. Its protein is CASSTYGTHYEQYF.

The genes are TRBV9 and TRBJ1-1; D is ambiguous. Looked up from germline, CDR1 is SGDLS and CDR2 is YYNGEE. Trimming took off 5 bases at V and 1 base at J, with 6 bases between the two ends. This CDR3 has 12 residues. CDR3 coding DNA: TGTGCCAGCAGAGGATCGAACACTGAAGCTTTCTTT. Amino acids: CASRGSNTEAFF.